This is a list of T cell receptor beta chains from one sample in a study of cytomegalovirus exposure and HLA in healthy donors. Data came from immunoSEQ multiplex PCR; TCRdb stores just in-frame clones and leaves some out. Here the sample spans approximately 300,000 clones, roughly 85% being singletons. The sample taken for sequencing was PBMCs. These receptors were taken from a woman aged 18-35 years in good health and CMV-seronegative. The CDR3 runs from the conserved cysteine through the conserved F or W. The order of the fields is CDR3 DNA, CDR3 protein, clone size, D gene, CDR3 length, J gene, V gene. A D gene is named only where the DNA matches it firmly. For some rows the clone size is stated as once, few or many, or as a class when expanded; others skip it.

CDR3nt: TGTGCCAGTAGTATCCCGACAGGGATTGAAAAACTGTTTTTT; CDR3aa: CASSIPTGIEKLFF; abundance: once; d_gene: TRBD1; len: 14; j_gene: TRBJ1-4; v_gene: TRBV19
CDR3nt: TGTGCCAGCAGTTTAAGGGGTGCGGGCAATCAGCCCCAGCATTTT; CDR3aa: CASSLRGAGNQPQHF; abundance: -; d_gene: -; len: 15; j_gene: TRBJ1-5; v_gene: TRBV28
CDR3nt: TGTGCCAGCAGCCCCAGGACTAGCGCCTCTGGGGCCAACGTCCTGACTTTC; CDR3aa: CASSPRTSASGANVLTF; abundance: -; d_gene: TRBD2; len: 17; j_gene: TRBJ2-6; v_gene: TRBV9
CDR3nt: TGTGCCAGCAGCTTATCAGGGGCGGATGGCTACACCTTC; CDR3aa: CASSLSGADGYTF; abundance: -; d_gene: -; len: 13; j_gene: TRBJ1-2; v_gene: TRBV7-9
CDR3nt: TGTGCCAGCTCACCTAGGACAGACGGCTCTGGAAACACCATATATTTT; CDR3aa: CASSPRTDGSGNTIYF; abundance: -; d_gene: -; len: 16; j_gene: TRBJ1-3; v_gene: TRBV18
CDR3nt: TGTGCCAGCAGCTCAACGCCTAGCGGGAGTCCGCAGTATTTT; CDR3aa: CASSSTPSGSPQYF; abundance: -; d_gene: TRBD2; len: 14; j_gene: TRBJ2-3; v_gene: TRBV7-8
CDR3nt: TGTGCCAGCAGACTAGCGGGTTACGAGCAGTACTTC; CDR3aa: CASRLAGYEQYF; abundance: once; d_gene: TRBD2; len: 12; j_gene: TRBJ2-7; v_gene: TRBV28
CDR3nt: TGTGCCTGGAGTGCCCCACAAAGGACAGGGCTTAGCAATCAGCCCCAGCATTTT; CDR3aa: CAWSAPQRTGLSNQPQHF; abundance: -; d_gene: TRBD1; len: 18; j_gene: TRBJ1-5; v_gene: TRBV30
CDR3nt: TGTGCCAGCAGTGCAAGCGGGAGGATAAACACCGGGGAGCTGTTTTTT; CDR3aa: CASSASGRINTGELFF; abundance: -; d_gene: TRBD2; len: 16; j_gene: TRBJ2-2; v_gene: TRBV6-1
CDR3nt: TGTGCCAGCGCGGTTTATAGCAATCAGCCCCAGCATTTT; CDR3aa: CASAVYSNQPQHF; abundance: -; d_gene: -; len: 13; j_gene: TRBJ1-5; v_gene: TRBV28
CDR3nt: TGTGCCAGCAGCTTACAATTAGCCCACGAGCAGTACTTC; CDR3aa: CASSLQLAHEQYF; abundance: -; d_gene: -; len: 13; j_gene: TRBJ2-7; v_gene: TRBV11-2
CDR3nt: TGTGCCAGCAGTCCAAGACTAGCGGGAGGGGGTGAGCAGTTCTTC; CDR3aa: CASSPRLAGGGEQFF; abundance: -; d_gene: TRBD2; len: 15; j_gene: TRBJ2-1; v_gene: TRBV27
CDR3nt: TGCGCCAGCAGCGCAGGGTCTCTAGGCTATGAGCAGTTCTTC; CDR3aa: CASSAGSLGYEQFF; abundance: -; d_gene: -; len: 14; j_gene: TRBJ2-1; v_gene: TRBV5-1